One and the same sample provided the 2 T cell receptor beta chains below, sequenced in a study of blood T cell repertoires in COVID-19. Profiled with immunoSEQ multiplex PCR; TCRdb holds only in-frame clones, not every one. The sample records 200,000 to 250,000 clones, about 85% being singletons. Sequenced input: peripheral blood. Source of these receptors: a woman aged 80 or over with active or convalescent COVID-19.

This clone turned up a few times. The chain combines TRBV7-2 with TRBJ1-2; the match to TRBD1 covers 9 bases. Germline values: CDR1 SGHTA, CDR2 FQGNSA. This CDR3 is 15 amino acids long. V lost 4 bases and J lost 4; bases outside the gene matches: 7. The DNA of the CDR3 is TGTGCCAGCAGCTCTCAGGGACAGGGAGTCTATGGCTACACCTTC. This encodes CASSSQGQGVYGYTF.

This chain links TRBV11-2 with TRBJ2-2; D remains unclear. The CDR3 has 15 residues. The germline CDR1 and CDR2 sequences are SGHAT and FQNNGV. Trimming pared 3 bases from V and 0 bases from J, leaving 8 bases between. Here the CDR3 reads CASSLTRPNTGELFF. The CDR3 bases are TGTGCCAGCAGCTTGACACGTCCGAACACCGGGGAGCTGTTTTTT.